The 13 T cell receptor beta chains reported below all come from one sample, sequenced in a study of blood T cell repertoires in COVID-19. Libraries were prepared by immunoSEQ multiplex PCR; TCRdb keeps only in-frame clonotypes and omits some of them. This table has some 180,000 clones, about four fifths appearing once. Material for sequencing was peripheral blood. The receptors here all came from a man between 70 and 80 years old with active or convalescent COVID-19.

The rearrangement joins TRBV2 to TRBJ1-1; D is uncertain. Germline V lookup: CDR1 SNHLY, CDR2 FYNNEI. Trimming removed 2 bases from V and 4 bases from J, with 11 bases in between. The CDR3 totals 14 residues. CDR3 sequence (DNA): TGTGCCAGCAGTGAAAGGAGGACCCCCACTGAAGCTTTCTTT. Translation gives CASSERRTPTEAFF.

The V gene is TRBV2, the J gene TRBJ1-4; D remains ambiguous. The germline gives CDR1 SNHLY, CDR2 FYNNEI. V lost 5 bases and J lost 2, with 9 bases in between. The CDR3 has 14 residues. The CDR3 loop is CASSPGWTNEKLFF. For the CDR3, the DNA is TGTGCCAGCAGTCCCGGGTGGACTAATGAAAAACTGTTTTTT.

The chain links TRBV18 to TRBJ2-1; 9 bases agree with TRBD2. From germline, CDR1 is KGHSH and CDR2 LQKENI. The CDR3 extends over 14 amino acids. The trim removed 3 bases at V and 5 bases at J, leaving 2 bases unmatched. The CDR3 loop reads CASSPGLADNEQFF. The CDR3 nucleotides read TGTGCCAGCTCACCGGGACTAGCAGACAATGAGCAGTTCTTC.

J is TRBJ2-7 and V is TRBV3-1 (or the pseudogene TRBV3-2); TRBD2 agrees at 8 bases. CDR3 length equals 16 residues. Germline assignment: CDR1 LGHDT and CDR2 YNNKEL (reference sequence). The J segment lost 3 bases and the V segment lost 1 base, leaving 8 bases of the junction unmatched. The CDR3 is CASSQGTGGPLYEQYF. CDR3 in DNA: TGTGCCAGCAGCCAAGGGACGGGAGGGCCTCTCTACGAGCAGTACTTC.

The chain has TRBV19 and TRBJ2-1; D gene unclear. The V and J ends lost 3 bases and 6 bases respectively, with 9 bases between them. CDR3 length: 13 residues. Germline CDR1 LNHDA, CDR2 SQIVND (reference sequence). In DNA form, the CDR3 reads TGTGCCAGTAGTATCTACTTTGGCAATGAGCAGTTCTTC. It yields the protein CASSIYFGNEQFF. The full variable domain, in which reference TRBV19 and TRBJ2-1 provide the parts outside the CDR3, is DGGITQSPKYLFRKEGQNVTLSCEQNLNHDAMYWYRQDPGQGLRLIYYSQIVNDFQKGDIAEGYSVSREKKESFPLTVTSAQKNPTAFYLCASSIYFGNEQFFGPGTRLTVL.

The chain uses TRBV12-3 or TRBV12-4 and TRBJ1-4; no clear D gene. V lost 5 bases and J lost 7, with 11 bases in between. The CDR3 length is 13 residues. As DNA, the CDR3 is TGTGCCAGCAGTCCCCGGGTACCTGAAAAACTGTTTTTT. Protein sequence: CASSPRVPEKLFF.

This clone was counted once. V and J are TRBV7-8 and TRBJ1-4; no clear D. V was cut by 5 bases and J by 13 bases, with 17 bases left in between. Germline assignment: CDR1 SGHVS and CDR2 FQNEAQ. The CDR3 covers 13 residues. CDR3 bases: TGTGCCAGCAGCCCCGCCGAGCGGAGTGGACTGTTTTTT. It encodes CASSPAERSGLFF.

This chain links TRBV30 with TRBJ2-1; the match to TRBD1 covers 8 bases. Trimming took 5 bases from V and 1 from J; bases not matched to a gene: 10. CDR1 and CDR2 (germline): GTSNPN, SVGIG (reference sequence). The CDR3 covers 16 residues. The CDR3 is CAWARTGIGSYNEQFF. CDR3 in DNA: TGTGCCTGGGCCCGGACAGGGATCGGTTCCTACAATGAGCAGTTCTTC.

The CDR3 nucleotides are TGTGCCAGCAGTCGATTTACCGGGACAGCCTACAATGAGCAGTTCTTC. It is translated as CASSRFTGTAYNEQFF. The rearrangement joins TRBV6-4 to TRBJ2-1; 7 nucleotides match TRBD1. There are 16 residues in the CDR3. Germline CDR1 reads MRHNA; CDR2 reads SNTAGT. Trimming removed 5 bases from V and 2 bases from J; junction bases left unmatched: 9.

Only a few counts were recorded for this clone. The chain couples TRBV12-3 or TRBV12-4 to TRBJ1-2; 7 nucleotides agree with TRBD1. V lost 5 bases, J lost 4 bases, and 1 base stayed unmatched. This CDR3 has 12 residues. The CDR3 DNA reads as TGTGCCAGCAGTGACAGGGCCTATGGCTACACCTTC. Its protein is CASSDRAYGYTF.

V gene TRBV19 combines with J gene TRBJ1-4, with D unresolved. Trimming pared 5 bases from V and 7 bases from J, leaving 14 bases between. This CDR3 region has 14 residues. CDR1 is LNHDA, CDR2 SQIVND, per germline (reference sequence). CDR3: CASSGRELVEKLFF. Here the CDR3 DNA reads TGTGCCAGTAGTGGGAGGGAACTCGTTGAAAAACTGTTTTTT. Drawing the rest from reference TRBV19 and TRBJ1-4, the complete variable domain is DGGITQSPKYLFRKEGQNVTLSCEQNLNHDAMYWYRQDPGQGLRLIYYSQIVNDFQKGDIAEGYSVSREKKESFPLTVTSAQKNPTAFYLCASSGRELVEKLFFGSGTQLSVL.

The rearrangement joins TRBV6-2 or TRBV6-3 to TRBJ2-7, with D possibly TRBD2 on 6 matching bases. Trimming took 3 bases from V and 5 from J, leaving 20 bases between them. Germline CDR1 reads MNHEY; CDR2 reads SVGEGT. The CDR3 extends over 16 amino acids. In nucleotides, the CDR3 is TGTGCCAGCAGTTATACCGGGACGCCGGGGGTACACGAGCAGTACTTC. Translation gives CASSYTGTPGVHEQYF.

V usage is TRBV10-3 and J usage is TRBJ1-1, with TRBD1 matching 8 bases. Germline-derived CDR1 and CDR2 are ENHRY and SYGVKD. V lost 6 bases and J lost 5; bases outside the gene matches: 2. This CDR3 is built from 12 residues. The CDR3 region has the DNA TGTGCCATCAGGGACAGGGAGACTGAAGCTTTCTTT. It encodes CAIRDRETEAFF.